This entry lists 17 T cell receptor beta chains sequenced from one sample in a study of blood T cell repertoires in COVID-19. TCRdb keeps only in-frame clones here, not all; method: immunoSEQ multiplex PCR. The repertoire includes more than 200,000 clones, approximately 80% of them detected once, and over 3% sits in the top ten. The source material was peripheral blood. Receptors were obtained from a woman aged 40 to 50 with active or convalescent COVID-19.

This clone was seen ten or more times. The chain employs TRBV5-1 and TRBJ1-6; possibly TRBD1 for D (6 bases). This CDR3 spans 14 amino acids. Between the trimmed V and J ends, which lost 5 bases and 5 bases, there was a span of 11 bases. CDR1 is SGHRS, CDR2 YFSETQ, per germline. CDR3 region: CASSEDSHNSPLHF. As DNA, the CDR3 is TGCGCCAGCAGTGAGGACAGTCATAATTCACCCCTCCACTTT.

This chain connects TRBV7-3 to TRBJ2-3; 7 nucleotides agree with TRBD2. V trimming: 5 bases; J trimming: 2 bases; junction bases outside the gene matches: 4. The CDR3 has 14 residues. Germline V gene sequence: CDR1 SGHTA, CDR2 FQGTGA. The CDR3 DNA is TGTGCCAGCAGCCTGGGGGGGACCACAGATACGCAGTATTTT. This codes for CASSLGGTTDTQYF. Together with reference TRBV7-3 and TRBJ2-3, the CDR3 gives the full variable domain: GAGVSQTPSNKVTEKGKYVELRCDPISGHTALYWYRQSLGQGPEFLIYFQGTGAADDSGLPNDRFFAVRPEGSVSTLKIQRTERGDSAVYLCASSLGGTTDTQYFGPGTRLTVL.

The rearrangement links TRBV5-4 to TRBJ2-6, with TRBD1 identical over 8 bases. This CDR3 has 18 residues. CDR1 is SGHNT and CDR2 is YYREEE in the germline V gene (reference sequence). The V segment lost 2 bases and the J segment 0 bases; nucleotides outside the gene matches: 7. The CDR3 nucleotides read TGTGCCAGCAGCTTTGGGGACAGGATTAGCTCTGGGGCCAACGTCCTGACTTTC. Its protein product is CASSFGDRISSGANVLTF. The full variable domain, in which reference TRBV5-4 and TRBJ2-6 provide the parts outside the CDR3, is ETGVTQSPTHLIKTRGQQVTLRCSSQSGHNTVSWYQQALGQGPQFIFQYYREEENGRGNFPPRFSGLQFPNYSSELNVNALELDDSALYLCASSFGDRISSGANVLTFGAGSRLTVL.

This sequence joins TRBV7-9 and TRBJ2-2, with TRBD2 as a possible D gene (5 bases). The CDR3 length is 12 residues. Trimming took 5 bases from V and 8 from J, leaving 9 bases between them. Germline V gene lookup returns CDR1 SEHNR and CDR2 FQNEAQ (reference sequence). The CDR3 sequence: CASSARGGELFF. The CDR3 DNA is TGTGCCAGCAGCGCCAGAGGGGGGGAGCTGTTTTTT.

The chain couples TRBV6-2 or TRBV6-3 to TRBJ2-7, with D possibly being TRBD2 (6 bases). Trimming shortened V by 2 bases and J by 3 bases, and 17 bases separated the two germline ends. CDR1 and CDR2 from the germline V gene are MNHEY and SVGEGT. The CDR3 is made up of 16 amino acids. CDR3 nucleotide sequence: TGTGCCAGCAGTTACCCCGTGGGTAGCGGTTTCTACGAGCAGTACTTC. Translated, it gives CASSYPVGSGFYEQYF.

This clone appeared once. The rearrangement joins TRBV13 to TRBJ1-6; TRBD1 might be the D (6 bases). Trimming cost V 6 bases and J 6 bases, with 12 bases left between them. CDR1 PRHDT and CDR2 FYEKMQ come from the germline V gene (reference sequence). This CDR3 region has 14 residues. The DNA for the CDR3 is TGTGCCAGCAGTCGGAACAGGGCTAATTCACCCCTCCACTTT. This translates into CASSRNRANSPLHF.

The chain joins TRBV30 to TRBJ1-6; D is perhaps TRBD1 (5 bases). There are 13 residues in the CDR3. V gave up 3 bases and J gave up 6 bases, with 9 bases separating them. Germline V gene data show CDR1 as GTSNPN and CDR2 as SVGIG (reference sequence). DNA for the CDR3: TGTGCCTGGAGCCCCGGGGGTAATTCACCCCTCCACTTT. Protein product: CAWSPGGNSPLHF.

This clone was counted a single time. The V call is TRBV9, the J call TRBJ2-7, with TRBD2 identical over 8 bases. J was trimmed by 4 bases and V by 4 bases; bases with no gene match: 7. Germline assignment: CDR1 SGDLS and CDR2 YYNGEE. The CDR3 spans 14 residues. In DNA form, the CDR3 reads TGTGCCAGCAGCCCCCCCAGCGGGGGTTACGAGCAGTACTTC. This gives the protein CASSPPSGGYEQYF.

The V call is TRBV7-8, the J call TRBJ2-1; 10 positions match TRBD2. Trimming took 4 bases from V and 4 from J; bases not matched to a gene: 4. This CDR3 has 15 residues. Germline V lookup: CDR1 SGHVS, CDR2 FQNEAQ. The CDR3 loop reads CASSSQRGGYNEQFF. CDR3 nucleotide sequence: TGTGCCAGCAGCTCACAGCGGGGGGGGTACAATGAGCAGTTCTTC.

This clone was detected a few times. V and J are TRBV28 and TRBJ1-4; 11 positions match TRBD1. J gave up 8 bases and V 6 bases, and 8 bases lay outside the gene matches. This CDR3 comprises 15 residues. Germline V gene sequence: CDR1 MDHEN, CDR2 SYDVKM. CDR3 sequence: CASRWPGQGEEKLFF. The CDR3 coding sequence is TGTGCCAGCAGATGGCCGGGACAGGGGGAGGAAAAACTGTTTTTT.

The chain joins TRBV28 to TRBJ1-1; possible D gene TRBD1, 6 bases. V lost 10 bases to trimming and J lost 5 bases, with 17 bases between them. Germline values: CDR1 MDHEN, CDR2 SYDVKM. This CDR3 comprises 13 residues. CDR3 in amino acids: CATRTTGKTEAFF. The CDR3 DNA reads as TGTGCCACCAGAACTACAGGGAAAACTGAAGCTTTCTTT.

This clone was detected a few times. The chain has TRBV18 and TRBJ1-4, with 9 positions matching TRBD1. V lost 8 bases to trimming and J lost 7 bases; unmatched junction nucleotides: 8. CDR3 length: 14 amino acids. Germline values: CDR1 KGHSH, CDR2 LQKENI. The CDR3 nucleotides are TGTGCCAGCCGTCCCGGGACAGGGAGTGAAAAACTGTTTTTT. Its translation is CASRPGTGSEKLFF.

This chain uses TRBV4-2 with TRBJ1-2; D might be TRBD1 (5 bases). Trimming removed 0 bases from V and 8 bases from J, with 13 bases in between. The CDR3 is made up of 14 amino acids. Germline loops: CDR1 LGHNA, CDR2 YNFKEQ. This CDR3 reads CASSQDGQGRGYTF. The CDR3, as DNA: TGTGCCAGCAGCCAAGATGGGCAGGGTCGGGGCTACACCTTC.

The chain recombines TRBV5-1 with TRBJ2-3, with D tentatively TRBD1 (5 bases). This CDR3 comprises 15 residues. Germline assignment: CDR1 SGHRS and CDR2 YFSETQ. With 3 bases removed from V and 4 bases from J, the gap between germline ends came to 15 bases. CDR3: CASSSTGSPSDTQYF. For the CDR3, the DNA is TGCGCCAGCAGCTCAACAGGTTCTCCCTCAGATACGCAGTATTTT.

The chain joins TRBV9 to TRBJ2-5; the match to TRBD1 covers 9 bases. CDR3 length equals 14 residues. V shed 3 bases, J shed 2 bases, and the junction held 2 bases outside the gene matches. Per the germline V gene, CDR1 is SGDLS and CDR2 is YYNGEE. In nucleotides, the CDR3 is TGTGCCAGCAGCGAGGACAGGGGTCAAGAGACCCAGTACTTC. Its translation: CASSEDRGQETQYF.

The chain couples TRBV5-1 to TRBJ2-3; possibly TRBD1 for D (6 bases). This CDR3 has 15 residues. From germline, CDR1 is SGHRS and CDR2 YFSETQ. V lost 3 bases and J 2 bases, leaving 13 bases between the germline ends. The CDR3 DNA reads as TGCGCCAGCAGCTCCCAGGGGATGGCCACAGATACGCAGTATTTT. Encoded protein: CASSSQGMATDTQYF.

The V gene is TRBV7-3, the J gene TRBJ2-1; a possible D gene is TRBD2 (7 bases). V was clipped by 5 bases and J by 13 bases, with 15 bases between them. Germline assignment: CDR1 SGHTA and CDR2 FQGTGA. The CDR3 spans 12 residues. For the CDR3, the DNA is TGTGCCAGCAGCCCGGGGGGCCTATTCCAGTTCTTC. This gives the protein CASSPGGLFQFF.